Reported below is one T cell receptor beta chain. The antigen is not known. TCRdb keeps only in-frame clones here, not all; method: immunoSEQ multiplex PCR. The table has more than 50,000 clones, approximately 76% seen once. The entry originates in a study of vaccination effects on CD4 cells after COVID-19. As for the study in general: After the second dose, samples were taken at median day 72.

Findings of the study overall: Only a single clone (1 of 255 vaccine-induced clones in healthy vaccinees) cross-reacted with common cold coronaviruses.

Viral peptide pools were used in the ViraFEST assay to expand antigen-specific CD4+ T cells, and sequencing came afterward. Investigators separated out CD4+ T cells once around nine days of culture had passed. BNT162b2 vaccine or mRNA-1273 vaccine was given to participants in two doses. Absence of prior SARS-CoV-2 infection characterized the vaccine recipients, who showed negative nucleocapsid antibodies. IL-2 at about 10 IU/ml and peptides at roughly 9.6 ug/ml were added to cultured PBMC, around 2 million per well. The TCR comes from a human donor who received a COVID-19 vaccine. The sequences come from CD4+ T cells from PBMCs cultured with HCoV-OC43 spike peptides, collected after COVID-19 vaccination. Subset: HCoV-OC43 spike overlapping peptide pool stimulation.

The CDR3 region is CASSKDSYGEQFF. The CDR3 DNA is TGTGCCAGCAGCAAGGACAGCTATGGGGAGCAGTTCTTC. V and J are TRBV5-4 and TRBJ2-1, with a weak D call TRBD1 (6 bases). Trimming cost V 4 bases and J 10 bases, with 15 bases left between them. The CDR3 length is 13 residues. CDR1 and CDR2 from the germline V gene are SGHNT and YYREEE (reference sequence).